This T cell receptor (beta chain) was sequenced during a study of blood T cell repertoires in COVID-19. Trimming removed 4 bases from V and 7 bases from J; junction bases left unmatched: 6. The CDR3 loop spans 13 amino acids. Looked up from germline, CDR1 is LGHDT and CDR2 is YNNKEL (reference sequence). TCRdb's table, derived via immunoSEQ multiplex PCR, lists solely in-frame clones and lacks some. The sample contains about 240,000 clones, around 88% of which appear only once. This TCR was sampled from a woman younger than 45 who had recovered from COVID-19. The sequencing sample was made of PBMCs or T cells enriched from blood (not recorded which). This rearrangement joins TRBV3-1 (or the pseudogene TRBV3-2) to TRBJ1-1, with 7 bases lining up with TRBD1. CDR3 bases: TGTGCCAGCAGCCGGCGGACAGGTCATGAAGCTTTCTTT. This sequence encodes CASSRRTGHEAFF.